This T cell receptor (beta chain) is from a study of blood T cell repertoires in COVID-19. The overall study: The study drew acute and convalescent COVID-19 samples from the United States, Italy and Spain. PBMCs, B-cell-depleted T cells, or T cells were the source of the cDNA or gDNA that made up the material.

The V gene lost 0 bases and the J gene lost 9 bases, with 12 bases spanning the gap. From germline, CDR1 is MRHNA and CDR2 SNTAGT. This CDR3 contains 15 residues. This clone occurred a few times. Authors' processing steps: Using reference gene primer amplification, nucleated cell counts were estimated. Using immunoSEQ multiplex PCR, the repertoire was profiled, and TCRdb retains in-frame clones only, with some absent. V and J calls and clone size come straight from that table; D and trimming were deduced from the DNA. This sample has about 380,000 clones, with about four fifths found just once. The receptor was derived from a human donor with acute or convalescent COVID-19. The donor label of this sample is uncertain. V usage is TRBV6-4 and J usage is TRBJ1-6; tentatively, D is TRBD1 (5 bases). Sequences were obtained from peripheral blood. CDR3 sequence reads: CASSDSSGGGSPLHF. In nucleotides, the CDR3 is TGTGCCAGCAGTGACTCGAGCGGGGGTGGTTCACCCCTCCACTTT.